A selection of T cell receptor beta chains follows, all from one sample in a study of cytomegalovirus exposure and HLA in healthy donors. The method was immunoSEQ multiplex PCR; TCRdb's version includes in-frame clones alone and lacks a portion of them. The sample lists 140,000 to 150,000 clones, almost 80% occurring once. Sequenced sample: PBMCs. These receptors were collected from a woman in her 30s in good health and CMV-seronegative. Both conserved end residues are part of each CDR3. Fields, in order: D gene, clone size, J gene, V gene, CDR3 protein, CDR3 DNA. A D gene is named only where the DNA matches it firmly. Clone size, where shown, is once, few, many, or a class for clones that have expanded.

D: TRBD1; size: .; J: TRBJ1-2; V: TRBV25-1; CDR3: CASSEWADRFGGYTF; DNA: TGTGCCAGCAGTGAATGGGCGGACAGGTTCGGGGGCTACACCTTC
D: TRBD1; size: .; J: TRBJ2-7; V: TRBV7-2; CDR3: CASSTRQGTYEQYF; DNA: TGTGCCAGCAGCACCCGACAGGGAACCTACGAGCAGTACTTC
D: .; size: .; J: TRBJ2-5; V: TRBV18; CDR3: CASSKRRGETQYF; DNA: TGTGCCAGCTCAAAACGTAGGGGAGAGACCCAGTACTTC
D: .; size: .; J: TRBJ2-3; V: TRBV15; CDR3: CATSTWAGRTDTQYF; DNA: TGTGCCACCAGCACGTGGGCGGGGAGAACAGATACGCAGTATTTT
D: TRBD1; size: .; J: TRBJ1-4; V: TRBV30; CDR3: CASRDRNNEKLFF; DNA: TGTGCCTCTCGGGACAGAAATAATGAAAAACTGTTTTTT
D: TRBD1; size: once; J: TRBJ1-2; V: TRBV5-5; CDR3: CASSPSGTGGFGYTF; DNA: TGTGCCAGCAGCCCCTCCGGGACAGGGGGCTTTGGCTACACCTTC
D: TRBD1; size: .; J: TRBJ2-1; V: TRBV4-3; CDR3: CASSQGQGRSEQFF; DNA: TGCGCCAGCAGCCAGGGACAGGGAAGGAGTGAGCAGTTCTTC
D: TRBD2; size: .; J: TRBJ2-1; V: TRBV7-9; CDR3: CSELVAGKQFF; DNA: TGTTCCGAATTGGTAGCGGGGAAGCAGTTCTTC
D: .; size: .; J: TRBJ1-1; V: TRBV27; CDR3: CASSLFYGGSAEAFF; DNA: TGTGCCAGCAGTTTATTTTATGGGGGCTCCGCTGAAGCTTTCTTT
D: TRBD1; size: .; J: TRBJ1-2; V: TRBV6-6; CDR3: CASRTGQGGYGYTF; DNA: TGTGCCAGCAGGACCGGACAGGGAGGCTATGGCTACACCTTC
D: .; size: .; J: TRBJ1-5; V: TRBV12-5; CDR3: CASGWGGNQPQHF; DNA: TGTGCTAGTGGTTGGGGCGGTAATCAGCCCCAGCATTTT
D: TRBD2; size: .; J: TRBJ2-5; V: TRBV2; CDR3: CASSDRGLVVETQYF; DNA: TGTGCCAGCAGTGACAGGGGACTAGTGGTGGAGACCCAGTACTTC
D: TRBD2; size: .; J: TRBJ2-5; V: TRBV11-1; CDR3: CASSSPGGSGGVETQYF; DNA: TGTGCCAGCAGCTCCCCCGGCGGTAGCGGGGGTGTAGAGACCCAGTACTTC
D: TRBD2; size: .; J: TRBJ2-1; V: TRBV6-1; CDR3: CASSETGLAGGQEQFF; DNA: TGTGCCAGCAGTGAAACGGGACTAGCGGGGGGGCAGGAGCAGTTCTTC
D: TRBD1; size: few; J: TRBJ2-7; V: TRBV19; CDR3: CASSTTGTGGLYEQYF; DNA: TGTGCCAGTAGTACGACCGGGACAGGGGGCTTGTACGAGCAGTACTTC
D: .; size: .; J: TRBJ1-1; V: TRBV7-8; CDR3: CASSLRETNTEAFF; DNA: TGTGCCAGCAGCTTAAGGGAGACGAACACTGAAGCTTTCTTT
D: .; size: .; J: TRBJ2-7; V: TRBV28; CDR3: CASSATGTHSYEQYF; DNA: TGTGCCAGCAGCGCAACCGGGACACACTCCTACGAGCAGTACTTC
D: .; size: .; J: TRBJ1-1; V: TRBV4-2; CDR3: CASSQERRWDTEAFF; DNA: TGTGCCAGCAGCCAAGAGAGGAGGTGGGACACTGAAGCTTTCTTT
D: .; size: few; J: TRBJ1-1; V: TRBV27; CDR3: CASSLVTGIGSTEAFF; DNA: TGTGCCAGCAGTCTAGTTACAGGGATTGGGTCCACTGAAGCTTTCTTT
D: TRBD2; size: .; J: TRBJ2-5; V: TRBV5-1; CDR3: CASSKPPGGGGETQYF; DNA: TGCGCCAGCAGCAAACCCCCCGGGGGGGGAGGAGAGACCCAGTACTTC
D: .; size: .; J: TRBJ1-2; V: TRBV7-9; CDR3: CASTFSGDQGYTF; DNA: TGTGCCAGCACCTTCTCAGGGGATCAAGGCTACACCTTC
D: .; size: .; J: TRBJ1-5; V: TRBV7-9; CDR3: CASSPTENQPQHF; DNA: TGTGCCAGCAGCCCGACAGAGAATCAGCCCCAGCATTTT
D: .; size: .; J: TRBJ2-7; V: TRBV4-1; CDR3: CASSQLQGSSYEQYF; DNA: TGCGCCAGCAGCCAGCTTCAGGGGAGTTCCTACGAGCAGTACTTC
D: .; size: .; J: TRBJ2-2; V: TRBV6-1; CDR3: CASRIGPGNTGELFF; DNA: TGTGCCAGCAGAATAGGCCCAGGGAACACCGGGGAGCTGTTTTTT
D: TRBD1; size: once; J: TRBJ2-3; V: TRBV7-9; CDR3: CASSLRQGLGTDTQYF; DNA: TGTGCCAGCAGCCTCCGACAGGGATTGGGCACAGATACGCAGTATTTT
D: TRBD1; size: few; J: TRBJ2-7; V: TRBV7-2; CDR3: CASSAQQGAKSYEQYF; DNA: TGTGCCAGCAGCGCTCAACAGGGGGCAAAATCCTACGAGCAGTACTTC
D: .; size: .; J: TRBJ2-1; V: TRBV6-4; CDR3: CASSAERVGSYNEQFF; DNA: TGTGCCAGCAGTGCCGAACGGGTCGGCTCCTACAATGAGCAGTTCTTC
D: TRBD1; size: .; J: TRBJ1-2; V: TRBV27; CDR3: CASSRIPGQGAEYYGYTF; DNA: TGTGCCAGCAGTAGGATACCGGGACAGGGCGCCGAATACTATGGCTACACCTTC
D: TRBD2; size: .; J: TRBJ2-2; V: TRBV7-2; CDR3: CATRLAGGRRELFF; DNA: TGTGCCACGAGACTAGCGGGGGGGAGGCGGGAGCTGTTTTTT
D: TRBD1; size: .; J: TRBJ2-2; V: TRBV27; CDR3: CASSLSIWPGQGPGELFF; DNA: TGTGCCAGCAGTTTATCGATCTGGCCGGGACAGGGTCCCGGGGAGCTGTTTTTT
D: .; size: .; J: TRBJ1-1; V: TRBV29-1; CDR3: CSARTEYTEAFF; DNA: TGCAGCGCCCGAACAGAGTACACTGAAGCTTTCTTT
D: TRBD1; size: few; J: TRBJ2-6; V: TRBV10-1; CDR3: CASSPGQPYSGANVLTF; DNA: TGCGCCAGCAGCCCGGGACAGCCATACTCTGGGGCCAACGTCCTGACTTTC
D: TRBD1; size: .; J: TRBJ2-1; V: TRBV27; CDR3: CASMVLGTGNEQFF; DNA: TGTGCCAGCATGGTCCTGGGGACAGGCAATGAGCAGTTCTTC
D: TRBD1; size: .; J: TRBJ2-7; V: TRBV2; CDR3: CASHRDRRYEQYF; DNA: TGTGCCAGCCACCGGGACAGAAGGTACGAGCAGTACTTC
D: TRBD1; size: once; J: TRBJ2-6; V: TRBV28; CDR3: CASSSGQISGANVLTF; DNA: TGTGCCAGCAGTTCGGGACAGATCTCTGGGGCCAACGTCCTGACTTTC
D: TRBD1; size: once; J: TRBJ1-6; V: TRBV7-8; CDR3: CASSLEDRGSVSYNSPLHF; DNA: TGTGCCAGCAGCTTAGAGGACAGGGGCAGCGTCTCCTATAATTCACCCCTCCACTTT
D: TRBD2; size: .; J: TRBJ2-4; V: TRBV19; CDR3: CASSSGGVDIQYF; DNA: TGTGCCAGTTCTAGCGGGGGGGTGGACATTCAGTACTTC